Sequencing of this TCR beta chain was carried out in a study of response to subunit inactivated influenza vaccine. The study's findings and limits: The authors offered the suggestion that each seasonal influenza vaccination recruits few new T cells.

This clonotype was detected only a few times. The target antigen is unknown. Using its own MiXCR run on the RT-PCR reads, TCRdb lists one record per CDR3 protein. The data show roughly 150,000 distinct CDR3 sequences, roughly 10% seen once. The sequences come from non-naive T cells sorted from PBMCs, collected around seven weeks after vaccination. The source of this sequence is a middle-aged man who received an inactivated influenza vaccine.

The DNA for the CDR3 is TGTGCCAGCACCAATCTCAGGGGGGGCACCGGGGAGCTGTTTTTT. Translated: CASTNLRGGTGELFF. V is TRBV11-1 and J is TRBJ2-2; the D call may be TRBD1 or TRBD2 (7 bases each). The length of the CDR3 is 15 residues. V was pared by 7 bases and J by 4 bases, with 16 bases between. CDR1 and CDR2 from the germline V gene are SGHAT and FQDESV (reference sequence).